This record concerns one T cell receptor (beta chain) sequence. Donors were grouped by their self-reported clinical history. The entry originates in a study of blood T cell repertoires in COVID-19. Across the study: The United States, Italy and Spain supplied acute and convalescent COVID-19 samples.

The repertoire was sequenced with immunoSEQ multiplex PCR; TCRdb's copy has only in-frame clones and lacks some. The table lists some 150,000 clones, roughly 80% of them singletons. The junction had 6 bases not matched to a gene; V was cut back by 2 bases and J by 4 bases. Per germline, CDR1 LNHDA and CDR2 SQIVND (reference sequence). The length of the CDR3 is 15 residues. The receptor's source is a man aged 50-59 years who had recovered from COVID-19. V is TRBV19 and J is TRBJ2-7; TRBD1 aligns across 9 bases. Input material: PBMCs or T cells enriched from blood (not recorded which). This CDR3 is CASSITRQGGYEQYF. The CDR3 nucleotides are TGTGCCAGTAGTATAACCCGACAGGGGGGATACGAGCAGTACTTC.